The text below deals with one T cell receptor beta chain. In the source study's methods: Amplification of reference gene primers was used by the study to estimate nucleated cell counts. Produced via immunoSEQ multiplex PCR; TCRdb's table is partial and in-frame only. V, J and clone size derive from that table, while D and trimming were established from the DNA sequence. The sample carries around 240,000 clones, 70% to 90% recorded once. The CDR3 contains 13 residues. In germline, CDR1 is SNHLY, CDR2 FYNNEI. The germline V and J ends were trimmed by 5 bases and 0 bases, with 7 bases remaining between them. The data derive from a study of blood T cell repertoires in COVID-19. On the study more broadly: The origin of the acute and convalescent COVID-19 samples was the United States, Italy and Spain. T cells, B-cell-depleted T cells, or PBMCs provided the cDNA or gDNA that served as material.

The chain carries TRBV2 and TRBJ1-1; D gene unclear. Sequenced material: peripheral blood. The receptor was derived from a middle-aged man with acute or convalescent COVID-19. CDR3 in DNA: TGTGCCAGCAGTTTCAGTGTGAACACTGAAGCTTTCTTT. Translated, it gives CASSFSVNTEAFF.